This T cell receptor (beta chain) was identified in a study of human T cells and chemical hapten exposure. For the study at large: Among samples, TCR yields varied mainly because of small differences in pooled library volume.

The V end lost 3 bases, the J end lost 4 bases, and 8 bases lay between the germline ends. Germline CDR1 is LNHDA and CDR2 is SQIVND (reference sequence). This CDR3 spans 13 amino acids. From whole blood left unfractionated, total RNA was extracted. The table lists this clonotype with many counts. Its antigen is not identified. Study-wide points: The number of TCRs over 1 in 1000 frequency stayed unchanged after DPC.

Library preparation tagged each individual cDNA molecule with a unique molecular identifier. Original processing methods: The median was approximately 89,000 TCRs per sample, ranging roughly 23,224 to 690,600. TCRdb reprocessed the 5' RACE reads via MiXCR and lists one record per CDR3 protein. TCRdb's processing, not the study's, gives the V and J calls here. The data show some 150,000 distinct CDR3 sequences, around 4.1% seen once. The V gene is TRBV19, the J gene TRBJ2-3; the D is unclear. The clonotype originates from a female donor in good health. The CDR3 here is CASSIRKADTQYF. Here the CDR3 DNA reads TGTGCCAGTAGTATTCGGAAGGCAGATACGCAGTATTTT. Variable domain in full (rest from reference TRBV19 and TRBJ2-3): DGGITQSPKYLFRKEGQNVTLSCEQNLNHDAMYWYRQDPGQGLRLIYYSQIVNDFQKGDIAEGYSVSREKKESFPLTVTSAQKNPTAFYLCASSIRKADTQYFGPGTRLTVL.